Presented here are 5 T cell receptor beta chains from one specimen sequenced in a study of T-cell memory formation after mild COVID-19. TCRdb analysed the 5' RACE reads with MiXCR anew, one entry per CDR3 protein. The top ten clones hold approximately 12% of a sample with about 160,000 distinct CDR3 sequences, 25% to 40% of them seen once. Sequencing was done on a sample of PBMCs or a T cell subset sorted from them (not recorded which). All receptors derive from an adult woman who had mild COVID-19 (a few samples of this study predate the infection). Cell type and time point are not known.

The CDR3 DNA reads TGTGCCAGCAGCTCCGGTTACAGGGTGGACACTGAAGCTTTCTTT. Translated: CASSSGYRVDTEAFF. This rearrangement joins TRBV7-2 to TRBJ1-1; weak D call: TRBD1 (6 bases). There are 15 residues in the CDR3. Trimming removed 4 bases at V and 3 bases at J, with 15 bases between. Germline V gives CDR1 SGHTA, CDR2 FQGNSA.

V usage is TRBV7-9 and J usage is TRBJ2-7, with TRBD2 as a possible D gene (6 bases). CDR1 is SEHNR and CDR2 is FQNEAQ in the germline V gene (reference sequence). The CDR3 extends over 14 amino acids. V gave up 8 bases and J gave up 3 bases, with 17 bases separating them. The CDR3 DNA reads TGTGCCAGCTCGCAGGTGGGAGCGGGCTACGAGCAGTACTTC. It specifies CASSQVGAGYEQYF.

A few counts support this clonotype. The CDR3 sequence: CASSLSLAGGADTQYF. The CDR3 bases are TGTGCCAGCAGCTTATCCCTAGCGGGAGGAGCAGATACGCAGTATTTT. The V call is TRBV7-2, the J call TRBJ2-3, with 11 bases that match TRBD2. This CDR3 comprises 16 residues. Per the germline V gene, CDR1 is SGHTA and CDR2 is FQGNSA. Trimming at V came to 2 bases and at J to 4 bases, leaving 5 bases not matched to a gene.

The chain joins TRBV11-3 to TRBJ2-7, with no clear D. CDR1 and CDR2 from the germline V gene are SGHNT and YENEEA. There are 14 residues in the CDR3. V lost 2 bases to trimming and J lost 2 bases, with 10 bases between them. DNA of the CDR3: TGTGCCAGCAGCTTAAACAGACTTGCCTACGAGCAGTACTTC. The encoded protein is CASSLNRLAYEQYF.

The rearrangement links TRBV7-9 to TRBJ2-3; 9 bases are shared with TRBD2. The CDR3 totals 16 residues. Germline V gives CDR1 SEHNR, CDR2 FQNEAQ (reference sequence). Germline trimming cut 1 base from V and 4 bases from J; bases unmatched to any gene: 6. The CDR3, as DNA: TGTGCCAGCAGCTTAGTAGCGGGAGAGGGTCCAGATACGCAGTATTTT. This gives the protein CASSLVAGEGPDTQYF.